The 9 T cell receptor beta chains below all came from one sample that was sequenced in a study of PD-L1 blockade in urothelial cancer. Time point in this sample: peripheral blood 6 weeks after treatment start. Repertoires were generated with immunoSEQ multiplex PCR, while TCRdb's copy carries only in-frame clones and drops some. The sample comprises 40,000 to 55,000 clones, 70% to 90% of which are singletons, and about 2.6% rests with the top ten. The starting material was PBMCs, obtained around atezolizumab (anti-PD-L1) treatment. The receptors were sampled from a man aged 55 to 70 with urothelial cancer.

The V gene is TRBV28, the J gene TRBJ1-2; no clear D gene. The CDR3 length is 11 residues. Germline assignment: CDR1 MDHEN and CDR2 SYDVKM. V was pared by 10 bases and J by 4 bases, with 10 bases between. CDR3 sequence (DNA): TGTGCCATCGGGAGCACCTATGGCTACACCTTC. Its translation: CAIGSTYGYTF.

This chain joins TRBV19 and TRBJ1-2; a weak D match, TRBD1 (6 bases). Trimming left V 10 bases short and J 8 bases short, with 17 bases between. This CDR3 spans 12 amino acids. CDR1 LNHDA and CDR2 SQIVND come from the germline V gene (reference sequence). The CDR3 region is CATLGAAPGYTF. In DNA form, the CDR3 reads TGTGCCACCCTGGGGGCGGCCCCGGGCTACACCTTC.

The rearrangement joins TRBV6-5 to TRBJ1-4; D unresolved. CDR3 length equals 15 residues. Germline CDR1 and CDR2: MNHEY and SVGAGI. V shed 0 bases and J shed 5 bases, with 10 bases lying between them. Here the CDR3 DNA reads TGTGCCAGCAGTTACTCACAGTTCACGAATGAAAAACTGTTTTTT. This translates into CASSYSQFTNEKLFF.

The chain carries TRBV19 and TRBJ1-5; TRBD1 agrees at 7 bases. The CDR3 has 16 residues. Per germline, CDR1 LNHDA and CDR2 SQIVND (reference sequence). V shed 4 bases, J shed 2 bases, and the junction held 8 bases outside the gene matches. CDR3 DNA sequence: TGTGCCAGTAGTAATCATCTCCAGGGGGGCAATCAGCCCCAGCATTTT. The encoded protein is CASSNHLQGGNQPQHF.

The CDR3 loop reads CAITARQGDTEAFF. The CDR3, as DNA: TGTGCCATCACCGCCCGGCAGGGGGACACTGAAGCTTTCTTT. The chain joins TRBV10-3 to TRBJ1-1, with TRBD1 matching 7 bases. The CDR3 is 14 residues long. Germline values: CDR1 ENHRY, CDR2 SYGVKD. J was trimmed by 3 bases and V by 7 bases; bases with no gene match: 8.

This chain's CDR3 is CASSGTGSNYGYTF. The CDR3 region has the DNA TGTGCCAGTAGTGGGACAGGGAGCAACTATGGCTACACCTTC. This rearrangement joins TRBV19 to TRBJ1-2; TRBD1 agrees at 9 bases. This CDR3 region has 14 residues. CDR1 LNHDA and CDR2 SQIVND come from the germline V gene (reference sequence). After removal of 5 bases from V and 2 bases from J, the junction contained 3 bases not matched to a gene.

The CDR3 region has the DNA TGTGCCAGCAGTTCGATCAGACAGGGGGCCTTAATCTACGAGCAGTACTTC. It is translated as CASSSIRQGALIYEQYF. The chain uses TRBV27 and TRBJ2-7, with 10 nucleotides matching TRBD1. From germline, CDR1 is MNHEY and CDR2 SMNVEV (reference sequence). The length of the CDR3 is 17 residues. Trimming at V came to 4 bases and at J to 3 bases, leaving 12 bases not matched to a gene.

The rearrangement uses TRBV6-1 and TRBJ1-3, with 7 positions matching TRBD1. Losses at the gene ends were 8 bases for V and 2 bases for J; bases not matched to a gene: 6. This CDR3 comprises 14 residues. The germline gives CDR1 MNHNS, CDR2 SASEGT. CDR3 nucleotides: TGTGCCAGCGCGACAGGGTATACTGGAAACACCATATATTTT. It is translated as CASATGYTGNTIYF.

This clone has only one observation. V is TRBV19 and J is TRBJ2-5, with D perhaps matching TRBD1 (6 bases). Deletions cut 5 bases from V and 5 bases from J, with 18 bases between. The germline gives CDR1 LNHDA, CDR2 SQIVND (reference sequence). CDR3 size: 15 residues. The CDR3 here is CASSSGPGQGETQYF. CDR3 nucleotides: TGTGCCAGTAGTTCGGGCCCGGGACAAGGGGAGACCCAGTACTTC. The complete variable domain, with remaining parts taken from reference TRBV19 and TRBJ2-5, reads DGGITQSPKYLFRKEGQNVTLSCEQNLNHDAMYWYRQDPGQGLRLIYYSQIVNDFQKGDIAEGYSVSREKKESFPLTVTSAQKNPTAFYLCASSSGPGQGETQYFGPGTRLLVL.